This T cell receptor beta chain comes out of a study of technical replicates of blood from a few donors. This clone was observed a few times. V shed 0 bases, J shed 0 bases, and the junction held 10 bases outside the gene matches. Germline loops: CDR1 KGHSH, CDR2 LQKENI. CDR3 length: 18 residues. Method: immunoSEQ multiplex PCR; TCRdb's copy keeps in-frame clones and lacks some. This sample has about 85,000 clones; around 94% occur once, and the top ten carry around 0.25%. The TCR sequence derives from a human donor in good health. What was sequenced was T cells isolated from PBMCs. The V gene is TRBV18, the J gene TRBJ1-1; 7 bases fit TRBD1. Here the CDR3 DNA reads TGTGCCAGCTCACCACCCACCGGGACAGTCCGCATGAACACTGAAGCTTTCTTT. Translation gives CASSPPTGTVRMNTEAFF. The full variable domain, rest sourced from reference TRBV18 and TRBJ1-1, is NAGVMQNPRHLVRRRGQEARLRCSPMKGHSHVYWYRQLPEEGLKFMVYLQKENIIDESGMPKERFSAEFPKEGPSILRIQQVVRGDSAAYFCASSPPTGTVRMNTEAFFGQGTRLTVV.